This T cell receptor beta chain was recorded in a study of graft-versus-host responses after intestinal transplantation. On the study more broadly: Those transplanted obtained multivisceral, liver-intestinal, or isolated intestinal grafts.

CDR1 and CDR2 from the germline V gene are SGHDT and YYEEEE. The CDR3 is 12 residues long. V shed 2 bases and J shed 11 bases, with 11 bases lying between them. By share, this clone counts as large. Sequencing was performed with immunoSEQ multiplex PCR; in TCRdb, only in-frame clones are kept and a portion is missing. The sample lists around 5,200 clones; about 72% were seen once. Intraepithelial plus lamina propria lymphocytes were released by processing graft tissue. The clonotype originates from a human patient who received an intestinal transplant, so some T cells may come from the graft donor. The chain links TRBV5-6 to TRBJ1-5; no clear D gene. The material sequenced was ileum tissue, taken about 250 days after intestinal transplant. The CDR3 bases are TGTGCCAGCAGCTTTGGTGCTAATGCCCAGCATTTT. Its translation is CASSFGANAQHF.